This T cell receptor beta chain was recorded in a study of blood T cell repertoires in COVID-19. Overall study context: Acute and convalescent COVID-19 specimens originated in the United States, Italy and Spain. PBMCs, B-cell-depleted T cells, or T cells provided the cDNA or gDNA that made up the material.

The V end was cut by 4 bases, the J end by 5 bases, with 15 bases between. Germline loops: CDR1 SGHRS, CDR2 YFSETQ. The CDR3 consists of 15 residues. Original analysis: Researchers report that nucleated cell counts were estimated from reference gene primer amplification. Produced via immunoSEQ multiplex PCR; TCRdb's table is partial and in-frame only. D and trimming were read from the DNA, whereas the V and J calls and clone size are those reported in that table. The sample comprises 66,000 or so clones, about 80% of which are singletons, and about 9.8% rests with the top ten. This clone was observed a handful of times.

Input material: peripheral blood. The gene calls are TRBV5-1 and TRBJ1-4; D may be TRBD1 (6 bases). The sequence came from a human donor in a cohort sampled during active COVID-19. The CDR3 DNA reads as TGCGCCAGCAGCCCTGAGACAGGATCGAATGAAAAACTGTTTTTT. Its translation: CASSPETGSNEKLFF.